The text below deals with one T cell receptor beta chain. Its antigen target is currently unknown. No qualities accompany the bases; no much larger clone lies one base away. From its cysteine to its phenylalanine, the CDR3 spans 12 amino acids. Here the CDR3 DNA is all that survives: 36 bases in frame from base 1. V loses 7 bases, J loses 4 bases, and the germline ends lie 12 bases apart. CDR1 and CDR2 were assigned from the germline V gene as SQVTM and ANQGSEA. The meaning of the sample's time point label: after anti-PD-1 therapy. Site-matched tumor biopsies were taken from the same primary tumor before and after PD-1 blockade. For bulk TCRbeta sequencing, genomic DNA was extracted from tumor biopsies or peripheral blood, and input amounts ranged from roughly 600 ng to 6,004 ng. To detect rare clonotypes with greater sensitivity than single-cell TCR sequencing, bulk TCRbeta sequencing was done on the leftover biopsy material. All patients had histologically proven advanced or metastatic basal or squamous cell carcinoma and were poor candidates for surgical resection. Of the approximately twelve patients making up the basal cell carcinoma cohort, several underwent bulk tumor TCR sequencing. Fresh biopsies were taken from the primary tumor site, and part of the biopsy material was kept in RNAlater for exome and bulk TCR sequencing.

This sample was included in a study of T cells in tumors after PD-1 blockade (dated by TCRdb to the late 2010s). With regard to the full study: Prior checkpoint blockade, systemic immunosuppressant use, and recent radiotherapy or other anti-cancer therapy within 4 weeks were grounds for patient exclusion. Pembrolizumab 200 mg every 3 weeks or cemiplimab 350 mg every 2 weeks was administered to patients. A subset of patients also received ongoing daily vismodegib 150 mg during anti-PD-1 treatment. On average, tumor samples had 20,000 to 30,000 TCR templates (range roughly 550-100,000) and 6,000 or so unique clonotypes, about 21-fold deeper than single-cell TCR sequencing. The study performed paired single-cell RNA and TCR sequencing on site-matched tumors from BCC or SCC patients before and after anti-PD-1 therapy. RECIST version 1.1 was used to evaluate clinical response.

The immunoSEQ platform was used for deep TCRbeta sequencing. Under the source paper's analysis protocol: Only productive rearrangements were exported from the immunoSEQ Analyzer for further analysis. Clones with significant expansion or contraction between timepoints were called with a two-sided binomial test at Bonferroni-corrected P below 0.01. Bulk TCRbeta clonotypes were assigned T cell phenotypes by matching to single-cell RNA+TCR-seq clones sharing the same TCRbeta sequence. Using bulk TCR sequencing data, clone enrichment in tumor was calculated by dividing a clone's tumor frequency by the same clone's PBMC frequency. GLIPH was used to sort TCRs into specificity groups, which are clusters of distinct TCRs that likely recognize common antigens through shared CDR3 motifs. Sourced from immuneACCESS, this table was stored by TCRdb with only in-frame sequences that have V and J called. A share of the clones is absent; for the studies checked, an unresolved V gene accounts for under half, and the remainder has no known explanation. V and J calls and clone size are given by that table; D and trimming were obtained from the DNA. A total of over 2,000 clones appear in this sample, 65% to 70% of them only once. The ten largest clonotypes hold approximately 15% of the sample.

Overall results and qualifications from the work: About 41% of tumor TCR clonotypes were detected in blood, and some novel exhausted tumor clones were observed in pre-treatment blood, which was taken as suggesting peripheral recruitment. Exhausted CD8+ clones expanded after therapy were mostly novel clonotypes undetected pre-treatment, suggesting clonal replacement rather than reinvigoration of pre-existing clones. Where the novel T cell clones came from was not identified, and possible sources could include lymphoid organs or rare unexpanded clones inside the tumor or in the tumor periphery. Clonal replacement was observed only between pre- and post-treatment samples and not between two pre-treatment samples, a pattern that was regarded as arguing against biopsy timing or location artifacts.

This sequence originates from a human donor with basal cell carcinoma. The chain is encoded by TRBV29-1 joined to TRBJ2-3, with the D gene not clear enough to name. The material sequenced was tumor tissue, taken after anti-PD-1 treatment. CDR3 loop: CSAPGGPDTQYF. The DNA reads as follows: TGCAGCGCCCCAGGCGGCCCAGATACGCAGTATTTT.